There are many counts of the clone carrying this T cell receptor beta chain. The data derive from a study of T cells in Graves' hyperthyroidism and ophthalmopathy. CDR3 length equals 14 residues. Trimming removed 6 bases from V and 5 bases from J, with 12 bases in between. The V gene's germline CDR1 is KGHDR and CDR2 SFDVKD. From RNA transcripts, TCR beta CDR3 regions were amplified. HTBI primers were employed in a first-round RT-PCR of the TCR CDR3. TCRdb re-called the multiplex PCR reads through MiXCR, storing one row per CDR3 protein. Of about 480,000 distinct CDR3 sequences in the sample, approximately 23% were seen once.

Input material: blood. V is TRBV24-1 and J is TRBJ2-2; D is possibly TRBD1 or TRBD2 (5 bases each). This TCR came from a woman aged 65 to 85 with Graves' ophthalmopathy. This chain's CDR3 is CATSLAGRTGELFF. The DNA for the CDR3 is TGTGCCACCAGTCTGGCAGGGAGAACCGGGGAGCTGTTTTTT.